A selection of T cell receptor beta chains follows, all from one sample in a study of metastatic and nonmetastatic thyroid tumors. TCRdb redid the clone calls on the PCR reads using MiXCR. In the table there are about 28,000 clones, around 15% of which are singletons. Sequenced sample: blood. The receptors originated from a female donor with papillary thyroid cancer or a benign thyroid nodule (not recorded which). Some clones in this sample may be carry-over from other donors' samples. The CDR3 runs from the conserved cysteine through the conserved F or W. D genes are given only for firm matches. The size entry is marked missing in some rows and otherwise reads once, few, many or a size class.

d_call clone_size j_call v_call cdr3_length cdr3_aa cdr3_nt
TRBD1 many TRBJ1-6 TRBV14 16 CASRRTGNSYNSPLHF TGTGCCAGCAGACGGACAGGGAATTCCTATAATTCACCCCTCCACTTT
NA many TRBJ2-1 TRBV29-1 16 CSVDLEGTVGYNEQFF TGCAGCGTTGATCTCGAGGGTACTGTTGGATACAATGAGCAGTTCTTC
TRBD1 many TRBJ2-7 TRBV5-4 14 CASSRDRGAYEQYF TGTGCCAGCAGCCGGGACAGGGGAGCCTACGAGCAGTACTTC
TRBD1 NA TRBJ1-2 TRBV30 15 CAWSDWTGASGGYTF TGTGCCTGGAGTGATTGGACAGGGGCATCGGGAGGCTACACCTTC
NA many TRBJ1-5 TRBV28 13 CASNQGMIQPQHF TGTGCCAGCAATCAGGGTATGATTCAGCCCCAGCATTTT
TRBD2 many TRBJ2-2 TRBV4-2 17 CASSPKGLFANTGELFF TGTGCCAGCAGCCCGAAGGGACTATTCGCGAACACCGGGGAGCTGTTTTTT
TRBD1 many TRBJ1-4 TRBV28 20 CASSFPTGTGGAETNEKLFF TGTGCCAGCAGTTTCCCAACCGGGACAGGGGGCGCGGAAACTAATGAAAAACTGTTTTTT
NA NA TRBJ2-2 TRBV6-1 13 CASSRGGTGELFF TGTGCCAGCAGCAGAGGGGGGACCGGGGAGCTGTTTTTT
TRBD2 many TRBJ2-3 TRBV12-3/TRBV12-4 19 CASSLVWAGGSRSSDTQYF TGTGCCAGCAGTTTAGTTTGGGCGGGGGGGAGTAGATCATCGGATACGCAGTATTTT
TRBD2 many TRBJ2-7 TRBV2 15 CASSEEGGGAYEQYF TGTGCCAGCAGTGAAGAGGGCGGGGGGGCATACGAGCAGTACTTC
NA NA TRBJ2-3 TRBV12-3/TRBV12-4 14 CASLRDLRTDTQYF TGTGCCAGCCTACGAGACTTACGCACAGATACGCAGTATTTT
NA few TRBJ1-2 TRBV19 12 CASSIQNYGYTF TGTGCCAGTAGTATACAGAACTATGGCTACACCTTC
TRBD1 NA TRBJ1-2 TRBV5-1 15 CASSLEGQPLYGYTF TGCGCCAGCAGCTTGGAGGGACAGCCACTCTATGGCTACACCTTC
NA many TRBJ2-1 TRBV10-3 15 CAISDRGGSYNEQFF TGTGCCATCAGTGATCGAGGGGGGAGTTACAATGAGCAGTTCTTC
NA medium-sized TRBJ1-5 TRBV28 14 CASSFGQGGQPQHF TGTGCCAGCAGTTTTGGGCAGGGTGGTCAGCCCCAGCATTTT
TRBD1 medium-sized TRBJ2-7 TRBV12-3/TRBV12-4 13 CASGEDRGNEQYF TGTGCCAGCGGGGAGGACAGGGGGAACGAGCAGTACTTC
TRBD1 many TRBJ2-2 TRBV3-1 13 CASSRDRGRELFF TGTGCCAGCAGCCGGGACAGGGGCCGGGAGCTGTTTTTT
NA few TRBJ1-6 TRBV28 17 CASIMGLTGHYNSPLHF TGTGCCAGCATTATGGGCCTCACGGGGCACTATAATTCACCCCTCCACTTT
NA few TRBJ2-2 TRBV27 16 CASSLSGAGRDGELFF TGTGCCAGCAGTTTATCGGGGGCAGGGCGGGACGGGGAGCTGTTTTTT
TRBD2 many TRBJ2-5 TRBV15 17 CATSSGTSGRFVETQYF TGTGCCACCAGCTCAGGGACTAGCGGGAGGTTTGTGGAGACCCAGTACTTC
NA many TRBJ1-1 TRBV28 15 CASSVTGNLGTEAFF TGTGCCAGCAGTGTTACGGGAAATTTAGGGACTGAAGCTTTCTTT
TRBD2 NA TRBJ2-1 TRBV7-3 15 CASSSGTSDLNEQFF TGTGCCAGCAGCTCCGGGACTAGCGATTTAAATGAGCAGTTCTTC
TRBD2 many TRBJ2-2 TRBV3-1 19 CASSPYRSSGRANTGELFF TGTGCCAGCAGCCCCTATCGGAGTAGCGGGAGGGCGAACACCGGGGAGCTGTTTTTT
NA NA TRBJ2-3 TRBV6-2/TRBV6-3 17 CASSYSMDSAGTDTQYF TGTGCCAGCAGTTACTCGATGGACAGCGCAGGGACAGATACGCAGTATTTT
NA medium-sized TRBJ1-1 TRBV28 16 CASSSRPGTASTEAFF TGTGCCAGCAGTTCTAGGCCAGGAACTGCGAGCACTGAAGCTTTCTTT
NA many TRBJ1-6 TRBV2 13 CASSDSYNSPLHF TGTGCCAGCAGTGACAGCTATAATTCACCCCTCCACTTT
TRBD1 NA TRBJ2-7 TRBV6-2/TRBV6-3 15 CASSPRQGATAQQYF TGTGCCAGCAGTCCCCGACAGGGGGCCACCGCCCAGCAGTACTTC
NA once TRBJ2-1 TRBV5-4 14 CASSSVESYNEQFF TGTGCCAGCAGCTCGGTGGAATCCTACAATGAGCAGTTCTTC
TRBD1 NA TRBJ1-5 TRBV18 18 CASSPSSGTAYSNQPQHF TGTGCCAGCTCACCGAGTTCCGGGACAGCATATAGCAATCAGCCCCAGCATTTT
NA NA TRBJ2-7 TRBV9 15 CASSVGLGIKYEQYF TGTGCCAGCAGCGTAGGGCTAGGAATTAAGTACGAGCAGTACTTC
TRBD2 many TRBJ2-1 TRBV20-1 16 CSARAAGLAGYNEQFF TGCAGTGCTAGAGCCGCGGGACTAGCGGGCTACAATGAGCAGTTCTTC
NA NA TRBJ1-5 TRBV24-1 14 CATSAGVRDQPQHF TGTGCCACCAGTGCAGGGGTGCGAGATCAGCCCCAGCATTTT
NA many TRBJ1-2 TRBV6-5 15 CASSYYRTGNYGYTF TGTGCCAGCAGTTACTACAGAACAGGAAACTATGGCTACACCTTC
TRBD1 NA TRBJ1-6 TRBV7-2 15 CASSRDRGWNSALHF TGTGCCAGCAGCAGGGACAGGGGGTGGAATTCAGCCCTCCACTTT
TRBD2 NA TRBJ2-5 TRBV6-2/TRBV6-3 14 CASSPRLGGETQYF TGTGCCAGCAGTCCACGGCTGGGAGGGGAGACCCAGTACTTC
TRBD1 few TRBJ1-5 TRBV28 17 CASDPWGVDRENQPQHF TGTGCCAGCGACCCTTGGGGGGTTGACAGGGAAAATCAGCCCCAGCATTTT
TRBD1 few TRBJ2-3 TRBV6-2/TRBV6-3 17 CASNTWTGGRHTDTQYF TGTGCCAGCAACACTTGGACAGGGGGCCGCCACACAGATACGCAGTATTTT
TRBD1 NA TRBJ2-2 TRBV7-3 13 CASISQGAGELFF TGTGCCAGTATCTCGCAGGGGGCCGGGGAGCTGTTTTTT